Listed below are T cell receptor beta chains from one sample, sequenced in a study of early T cells in non-severe SARS-CoV-2 infection. TCRdb re-derived calls from the 5' RACE reads in MiXCR, one entry per CDR3 protein. The sample consists of 45,000 or so distinct CDR3 sequences, under 13% of them appearing once. Material for sequencing was whole blood. Receptors originate from an adult who was a healthcare worker with PCR-confirmed SARS-CoV-2 infection or an uninfected control (not recorded which). CDR3s include the opening cysteine and the closing phenylalanine or tryptophan. D genes are given only for firm matches. A row's size may be missing; if present it is once, few, many or a size class.

J gene | V gene | D gene | clone size | CDR3 protein | CDR3 DNA
TRBJ2-3 | TRBV12-5 | TRBD1 | few | CASGGQKGQGNRDTQYF | TGTGCTAGTGGTGGGCAGAAGGGACAGGGTAATCGGGATACGCAGTATTTT
TRBJ2-7 | TRBV18 | TRBD1 | . | CASSVRDRGLEQYF | TGTGCCAGCTCCGTCCGGGACAGGGGGCTTGAGCAGTACTTC
TRBJ2-7 | TRBV12-3/TRBV12-4 | TRBD2 | many | CASSLRASGDYEQYF | TGTGCCAGCAGTTTAAGGGCTAGCGGTGACTACGAGCAGTACTTC
TRBJ1-1 | TRBV6-5 | . | many | CASIRVGANTEAFF | TGTGCCAGCATAAGGGTAGGCGCCAACACTGAAGCTTTCTTT
TRBJ2-7 | TRBV30 | . | few | CAWSVGQTIDEQYF | TGTGCCTGGAGTGTAGGACAGACGATAGACGAGCAGTACTTC
TRBJ2-7 | TRBV12-5 | . | . | CASAPGTYPYEQYF | TGTGCTAGTGCCCCCGGGACATACCCCTACGAGCAGTACTTC
TRBJ2-2 | TRBV5-1 | . | few | CASSLRIGTGELFF | TGCGCCAGCAGCCTAAGAATCGGCACCGGGGAGCTGTTTTTT
TRBJ1-1 | TRBV7-9 | . | many | CASSHSGTEAFF | TGTGCCAGCAGCCACTCCGGGACAGAAGCTTTCTTT
TRBJ1-1 | TRBV5-1 | . | many | CASNLASGNTEAFF | TGCGCCAGCAATCTGGCTAGCGGGAACACTGAAGCTTTCTTT
TRBJ1-4 | TRBV5-1 | . | many | CASSLARATNEKLFF | TGCGCCAGCAGCTTGGCCAGAGCCACTAATGAAAAACTGTTTTTT
TRBJ1-2 | TRBV12-3/TRBV12-4 | . | many | CASSPRDKDGYTF | TGTGCCAGCAGTCCCCGGGACAAGGATGGCTACACCTTC
TRBJ1-1 | TRBV5-5 | . | few | CASSLSAGRYTEAFF | TGTGCCAGCAGCTTGTCGGCAGGAAGATACACTGAAGCTTTCTTT
TRBJ2-3 | TRBV9 | . | few | CASSGGGPRTDTQYF | TGTGCCAGCAGCGGGGGGGGCCCACGGACAGATACGCAGTATTTT
TRBJ2-7 | TRBV7-8 | TRBD1 | many | CASSQGATYEQYF | TGTGCCAGCAGCCAGGGGGCTACCTACGAGCAGTACTTC
TRBJ2-7 | TRBV7-9 | TRBD1 | many | CASSTGQGFSYEQYF | TGTGCCAGCAGTACGGGACAGGGATTCTCCTACGAGCAGTACTTC
TRBJ2-7 | TRBV12-3/TRBV12-4 | . | many | CASSLGTYEQYF | TGTGCCAGCAGTTTGGGGACCTACGAGCAGTACTTC
TRBJ2-1 | TRBV12-3/TRBV12-4 | . | many | CASSLELNEQFF | TGTGCCAGCAGTTTAGAATTGAATGAGCAGTTCTTC
TRBJ1-6 | TRBV30 | . | . | CAWSGEGANNSPLHF | TGTGCCTGGAGTGGGGAGGGAGCCAATAATTCACCCCTCCACTTT
TRBJ2-7 | TRBV12-3/TRBV12-4 | . | many | CASSRSAYEQYF | TGTGCCAGCAGCCGCAGTGCCTACGAGCAGTACTTC
TRBJ2-7 | TRBV27 | . | many | CASSFPARGEQYF | TGTGCCAGCAGTTTTCCAGCCCGGGGGGAGCAGTACTTC
TRBJ2-7 | TRBV6-5 | . | many | CASGYPQDYEQYF | TGTGCCAGCGGCTATCCACAGGACTACGAGCAGTACTTC
TRBJ2-7 | TRBV20-1 | TRBD1 | few | CSARRSGQRSSYEQYF | TGCAGTGCTAGAAGGTCGGGACAGAGGAGCTCCTACGAGCAGTACTTC
TRBJ2-3 | TRBV4-3 | . | many | CASSQGFGRGASTDTQYF | TGCGCCAGCAGCCAAGGATTCGGCCGGGGGGCTAGCACAGATACGCAGTATTTT
TRBJ2-1 | TRBV9 | . | few | CASSVVADEQFF | TGTGCCAGCAGCGTAGTGGCAGATGAGCAGTTCTTC
TRBJ1-4 | TRBV7-2 | TRBD1 | . | CASSLVVGQGSEKLFF | TGTGCCAGCAGCTTAGTAGTGGGACAGGGGAGCGAAAAACTGTTTTTT
TRBJ1-4 | TRBV5-1 | TRBD1 | many | CASSSGTVGEKLFF | TGCGCCAGCAGCTCTGGGACAGTTGGTGAAAAACTGTTTTTT
TRBJ2-7 | TRBV7-2 | . | few | CASSWVGEQYF | TGTGCCAGCAGCTGGGTCGGCGAGCAGTACTTC
TRBJ1-5 | TRBV27 | . | many | CASSLGNSPNQPQHF | TGTGCCAGCAGTTTGGGGAACAGCCCGAATCAGCCCCAGCATTTT
TRBJ1-6 | TRBV7-3 | TRBD1 | . | CASSLGAPGTVNSPLHF | TGTGCCAGCAGCTTAGGGGCCCCCGGGACAGTTAATTCACCCCTCCACTTT
TRBJ2-4 | TRBV6-5 | TRBD1 | many | CATSRDRDKNIQYF | TGTGCCACTTCCCGGGACAGGGACAAAAACATTCAGTACTTC
TRBJ2-2 | TRBV4-3 | TRBD2 | once | CASSQDRPTPGLAGGTGTGELFF | TGCGCCAGCAGCCAAGATCGCCCAACTCCGGGACTAGCGGGGGGTACAGGCACCGGGGAGCTGTTTTTT
TRBJ2-5 | TRBV27 | . | . | CASRPQGGETQYF | TGTGCCAGCAGACCCCAGGGGGGAGAGACCCAGTACTTC
TRBJ2-3 | TRBV9 | TRBD2 | . | CASSAGGGPDTQYF | TGTGCCAGCAGCGCGGGGGGGGGCCCAGATACGCAGTATTTT
TRBJ2-3 | TRBV7-3 | TRBD2 | medium-sized | CASSSSSGGDTQYF | TGTGCCAGCAGCTCGTCTAGCGGGGGGGACACGCAGTATTTT
TRBJ2-7 | TRBV7-7 | . | few | CASSLVGSSSYEQYF | TGTGCTAGCAGCTTAGTCGGCAGCTCCTCCTACGAGCAGTACTTC
TRBJ2-7 | TRBV12-3/TRBV12-4 | TRBD2 | . | CASRNSGGWRGDFLYEQYF | TGTGCCAGCAGGAACTCCGGGGGCTGGCGGGGGGACTTCCTATACGAGCAGTACTTC
TRBJ1-2 | TRBV7-2 | . | many | CASGPPEGYGYTF | TGTGCCAGCGGCCCCCCTGAGGGGTATGGCTACACCTTC
TRBJ1-2 | TRBV6-6 | TRBD1 | many | CASKAPEGRGLSRYGYTF | TGTGCCTCAAAAGCACCAGAGGGCAGGGGGCTATCGCGGTATGGCTACACCTTC
TRBJ2-6 | TRBV7-2 | . | few | CASSPPAAPGANVLTF | TGTGCCAGCAGCCCCCCGGCCGCTCCTGGGGCCAACGTCCTGACTTTC
TRBJ1-2 | TRBV12-3/TRBV12-4 | . | . | CASSGNYGYTF | TGTGCCAGCAGTGGGAACTATGGCTACACCTTC
TRBJ2-5 | TRBV12-3/TRBV12-4 | . | . | CASFLGGTVGTQYF | TGTGCCAGCTTCCTGGGGGGCACCGTGGGGACCCAGTACTTC
TRBJ2-7 | TRBV25-1 | . | few | CASRPGMELYEQYF | TGTGCCAGCCGCCCCGGGATGGAGTTGTACGAGCAGTACTTC
TRBJ1-1 | TRBV28 | . | few | CASSQTMGGNTEAFF | TGTGCCAGCAGCCAAACCATGGGGGGCAACACTGAAGCTTTCTTT
TRBJ1-5 | TRBV7-2 | . | . | CASSSRSPNQPQHF | TGTGCCAGCAGCAGCCGTAGCCCCAATCAGCCCCAGCATTTT
TRBJ1-5 | TRBV7-2 | TRBD1 | medium-sized | CASSFTGGAGQPQHF | TGTGCCAGCAGCTTCACAGGGGGCGCGGGTCAGCCCCAGCATTTT
TRBJ1-3 | TRBV2 | . | . | CASSDTRAGGNTIYF | TGTGCCAGCAGCGATACCAGGGCGGGCGGAAACACCATATATTTT
TRBJ2-3 | TRBV30 | . | many | CAWRGPGSPDTQYF | TGTGCCTGGAGGGGGCCTGGGTCACCAGATACGCAGTATTTT
TRBJ2-3 | TRBV30 | . | . | CAWSVSWRDSTDTQYF | TGTGCCTGGAGTGTAAGTTGGCGGGACAGCACAGATACGCAGTATTTT
TRBJ2-5 | TRBV20-1 | . | medium-sized | CSAREEIGTARAQYF | TGCAGTGCTAGAGAAGAGATAGGAACAGCTCGGGCCCAGTACTTC
TRBJ2-1 | TRBV7-2 | TRBD2 | . | CASNPGTSYNEQFF | TGTGCCAGCAACCCTGGGACTAGCTACAATGAGCAGTTCTTC
TRBJ2-1 | TRBV4-1 | . | few | CASSQDKGLVYRDNEQFF | TGCGCCAGCAGCCAAGATAAGGGGCTAGTTTACCGGGACAATGAGCAGTTCTTC
TRBJ1-3 | TRBV4-3 | . | many | CASSQDTSSGNTIYF | TGCGCCAGCAGCCAAGACACCAGCTCTGGAAACACCATATATTTT
TRBJ1-5 | TRBV6-5 | . | few | CASSYGPDQPQHF | TGTGCCAGCAGTTACGGTCCCGATCAGCCCCAGCATTTT
TRBJ2-7 | TRBV12-3/TRBV12-4 | TRBD2 | many | CASRTSGGSYEQYF | TGTGCCAGCAGGACTAGCGGGGGCTCCTACGAGCAGTACTTC